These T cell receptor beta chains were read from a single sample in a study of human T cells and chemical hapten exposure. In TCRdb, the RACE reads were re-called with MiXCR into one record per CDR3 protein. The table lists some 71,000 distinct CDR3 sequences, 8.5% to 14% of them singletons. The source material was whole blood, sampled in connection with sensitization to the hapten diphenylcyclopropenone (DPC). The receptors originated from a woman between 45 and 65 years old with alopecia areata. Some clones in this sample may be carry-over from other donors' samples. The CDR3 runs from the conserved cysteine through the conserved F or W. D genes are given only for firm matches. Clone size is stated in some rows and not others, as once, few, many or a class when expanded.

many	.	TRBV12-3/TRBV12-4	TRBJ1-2	TGTGCCAGCAGCTTGGGGGGAACAGTGAGCTATGGCTACACCTTC	CASSLGGTVSYGYTF
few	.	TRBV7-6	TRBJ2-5	TGTGCCAGCAGCTTTCTAGCCCAAGAGACCCAGTACTTC	CASSFLAQETQYF
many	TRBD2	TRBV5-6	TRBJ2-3	TGTGCCAGCAGCGATAGTGGGACTAGCGGCACAGATACGCAGTATTTT	CASSDSGTSGTDTQYF
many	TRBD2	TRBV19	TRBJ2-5	TGTGCCAGTAGTACTCAACTAGCGGGCCTCCAAGAGACCCAGTACTTC	CASSTQLAGLQETQYF
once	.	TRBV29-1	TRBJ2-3	TGCAGCGGTCTGGACAGCTATCTCACAGATACGCAGTATTTT	CSGLDSYLTDTQYF
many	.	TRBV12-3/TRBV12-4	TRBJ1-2	TGTGCCAGCAGTCCTGGACAGAACTATGGCTACACCTTC	CASSPGQNYGYTF
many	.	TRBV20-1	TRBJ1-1	TGCAGTGCTAGAGGAGACAGTGTCCGTCGTGTCACTGAAGCTTTCTTT	CSARGDSVRRVTEAFF
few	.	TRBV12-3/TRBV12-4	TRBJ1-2	TGTGCCAGCAGCCGGGGGGGTGATGGCTACACCTTC	CASSRGGDGYTF
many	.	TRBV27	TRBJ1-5	TGTGCCAGCAGGTCGGGTGATCAGCCCCAGCATTTT	CASRSGDQPQHF
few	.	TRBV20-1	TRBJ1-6	TGCAGTGCTAGAGAATCGGGCCTATCGGGACCCCTCCACTTT	CSARESGLSGPLHF
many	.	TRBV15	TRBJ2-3	TGTGCCACCATGTCGCGTTTCACAGATACGCAGTATTTT	CATMSRFTDTQYF
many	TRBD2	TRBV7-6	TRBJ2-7	TGTGCCAGCAGCCCGGCGGGAGGCTTCTACGAGCAGTACTTC	CASSPAGGFYEQYF
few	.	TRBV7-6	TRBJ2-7	TGTGCCAGCAGCTTAGGCGGGGCGGAGTACGAGCAGTACTTC	CASSLGGAEYEQYF
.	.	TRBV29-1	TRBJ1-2	TGCAGCGTTGAACGGCAGGGATCAGTTTATGGCTACACCTTC	CSVERQGSVYGYTF
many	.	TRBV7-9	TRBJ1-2	TGTGCCAGCAGCTTAGAGAAAGCTAACTATGGCTACACCTTC	CASSLEKANYGYTF
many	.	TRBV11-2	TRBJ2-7	TGTGCCAGCAGCCTACAAGTCTACGAGCAGTACTTC	CASSLQVYEQYF
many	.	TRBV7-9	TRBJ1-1	TGTGCCAGCAGCTTAGGGCCCATAAGAGGAGGGAACACTGAAGCTTTCTTT	CASSLGPIRGGNTEAFF
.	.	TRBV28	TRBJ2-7	TGTGCCAGCGCCTCCCCCCATCGGGGCGAGCAGTACTTC	CASASPHRGEQYF
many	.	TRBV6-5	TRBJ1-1	TGTGCCAGCAGTTACTCGATTGCAGCTTTCTTT	CASSYSIAAFF
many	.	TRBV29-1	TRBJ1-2	TGCAGCGTTGACGGCAACTATGGCTACACCTTC	CSVDGNYGYTF
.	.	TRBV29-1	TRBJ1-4	TGCAGCGTTGGACAGAACAATGAAAAACTGTTTTTT	CSVGQNNEKLFF
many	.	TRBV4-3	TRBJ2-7	TGCGCCAGCAGCCCAACCAGGGACCTCATCTCCTACGAGCAGTACTTC	CASSPTRDLISYEQYF
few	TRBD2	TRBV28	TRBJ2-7	TGTGCCAGCGAACGCGGGAGGGCCTACGAGCAGTACTTC	CASERGRAYEQYF
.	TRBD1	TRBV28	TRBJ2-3	TGTGCCAGCACGCAACCCCCGGGACAGGGAATAAGAGATACGCAGTATTTT	CASTQPPGQGIRDTQYF
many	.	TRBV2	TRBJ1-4	TGTGCCAGCAGTCCCGAGAATGAAAAACTGTTTTTT	CASSPENEKLFF
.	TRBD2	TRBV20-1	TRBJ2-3	TGCAGTGCTAGAGATAGGGCTAGCGGGATGGCAGATACGCAGTATTTT	CSARDRASGMADTQYF
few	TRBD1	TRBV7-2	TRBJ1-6	TGTGCCAGCAGCTTATTTAATCGGGACAGGCCCGGGTATAATTCACCCCTCCACTTT	CASSLFNRDRPGYNSPLHF
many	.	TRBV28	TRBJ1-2	TGTGCCAGCAGTGGCGCAGACAGTGGTGACTATGGCTACACCTTC	CASSGADSGDYGYTF
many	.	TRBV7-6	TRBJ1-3	TGTGCCAGCAGCCCAATAGGGGGGACTGGAAACACCATATATTTT	CASSPIGGTGNTIYF
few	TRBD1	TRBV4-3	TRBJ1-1	TGCGCCAGCAGAGACAGGGGGGTCACTGAAGCTTTCTTT	CASRDRGVTEAFF
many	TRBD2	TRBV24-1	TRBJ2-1	TGTGCCACCGCGAGCCCCAGCGGGAGTTTAAATGAGCAGTTCTTC	CATASPSGSLNEQFF
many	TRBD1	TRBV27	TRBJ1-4	TGTGCCAGCAGTTTAGGGACAGTGGCCGCCAGGTTGGAAAAACTGTTTTTT	CASSLGTVAARLEKLFF